The 7 T cell receptor beta chains below all came from one sample that was sequenced in a study of PD-1 blockade in classical Hodgkin lymphoma. Exposure to brentuximab vedotin varied, and each patient had relapsed following autologous stem cell transplantation. Sequenced by immunoSEQ multiplex PCR; TCRdb stores in-frame clones only, minus some. The repertoire holds about 13,000 clones, with about 88% as singletons. The source material was peripheral blood mononuclear cells (PBMCs), sampled at baseline. Every receptor here comes from a human donor with classical Hodgkin lymphoma.

This sequence joins TRBV5-1 and TRBJ2-1, with 7 bases matching TRBD2. This CDR3 has 15 residues. Looked up from germline, CDR1 is SGHRS and CDR2 is YFSETQ. With V trimmed by 2 bases and J by 0 bases, 2 bases remained unmatched. DNA for the CDR3: TGCGCCAGCAGCTTCGAGCGGGGCTCCTACAATGAGCAGTTCTTC. It encodes CASSFERGSYNEQFF.

The rearrangement uses TRBV4-1 and TRBJ2-3; the match to TRBD2 covers 8 bases. The CDR3 runs 15 residues. Germline trimming cut 0 bases from V and 4 bases from J; bases unmatched to any gene: 3. Germline values: CDR1 MGHRA, CDR2 YSYEKL. CDR3 bases: TGCGCCAGCAGCCAAGATCGGGGGGGGGCAGATACGCAGTATTTT. Translated, it gives CASSQDRGGADTQYF.

The chain couples TRBV30 to TRBJ2-4; tentatively, D is TRBD1 or TRBD2 (5 bases each). Germline V gene sequence: CDR1 GTSNPN, CDR2 SVGIG (reference sequence). V shed 3 bases and J shed 0 bases, with 24 bases lying between them. The CDR3 is 19 amino acids. The CDR3 loop is CAWSDAPGTTNGAKNIQYF. The DNA for the CDR3 is TGTGCCTGGAGCGATGCCCCCGGGACGACTAATGGAGCCAAAAACATTCAGTACTTC.

This sequence joins TRBV29-1 and TRBJ2-1; D may match TRBD1 or TRBD2 (5 bases each). CDR3 length: 14 amino acids. V gave up 5 bases and J gave up 9 bases, with 20 bases separating them. CDR1 is SQVTM, CDR2 ANQGSEA, per germline. CDR3 sequence reads: CSVLPLGWGSEQFF. The CDR3 region has the DNA TGCAGCGTTTTGCCCCTTGGCTGGGGGTCTGAGCAGTTCTTC.

The chain recombines TRBV4-1 with TRBJ2-7; no clear D gene. Germline CDR1 MGHRA, CDR2 YSYEKL. Trimming took off 1 base at V and 1 base at J, with 11 bases between the two ends. The CDR3 spans 15 residues. The CDR3 is CASSQVNTVSYEQYF. The DNA for the CDR3 is TGCGCCAGCAGCCAAGTCAACACCGTTTCCTACGAGCAGTACTTC.

The V call is TRBV19, the J call TRBJ1-2; D unclear. This CDR3 has 12 residues. CDR1 is LNHDA, CDR2 SQIVND, per germline (reference sequence). V lost 4 bases and J lost 2, with 5 bases in between. This CDR3 reads CASSRSNYGYTF. CDR3 sequence (DNA): TGTGCCAGTAGTAGGTCCAACTATGGCTACACCTTC.

The genes are TRBV5-4 and TRBJ2-7, with D possibly being TRBD1 or TRBD2 (6 bases each). The germline V and J ends were trimmed by 3 bases and 3 bases, with 13 bases remaining between them. The CDR3 has 14 residues. Germline V gene sequence: CDR1 SGHNT, CDR2 YYREEE (reference sequence). The CDR3 DNA reads as TGTGCCAGCAGCTGGAGGGGGGACAACTACGAGCAGTACTTC. Amino acids: CASSWRGDNYEQYF. Supplemented by reference TRBV5-4 and TRBJ2-7, the full variable domain reads ETGVTQSPTHLIKTRGQQVTLRCSSQSGHNTVSWYQQALGQGPQFIFQYYREEENGRGNFPPRFSGLQFPNYSSELNVNALELDDSALYLCASSWRGDNYEQYFGPGTRLTVT.